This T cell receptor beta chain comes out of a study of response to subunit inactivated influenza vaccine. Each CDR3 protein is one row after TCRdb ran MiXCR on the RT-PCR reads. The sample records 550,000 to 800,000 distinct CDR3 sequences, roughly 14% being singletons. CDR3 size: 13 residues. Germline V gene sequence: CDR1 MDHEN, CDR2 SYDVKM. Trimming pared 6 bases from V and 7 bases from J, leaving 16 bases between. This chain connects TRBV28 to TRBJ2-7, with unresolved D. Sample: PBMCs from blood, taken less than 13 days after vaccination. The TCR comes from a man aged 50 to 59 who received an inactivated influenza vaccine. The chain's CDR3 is CASSLAGSEEQYF. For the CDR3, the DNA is TGTGCCAGCAGCCTTGCTGGATCGGAGGAGCAGTACTTC.